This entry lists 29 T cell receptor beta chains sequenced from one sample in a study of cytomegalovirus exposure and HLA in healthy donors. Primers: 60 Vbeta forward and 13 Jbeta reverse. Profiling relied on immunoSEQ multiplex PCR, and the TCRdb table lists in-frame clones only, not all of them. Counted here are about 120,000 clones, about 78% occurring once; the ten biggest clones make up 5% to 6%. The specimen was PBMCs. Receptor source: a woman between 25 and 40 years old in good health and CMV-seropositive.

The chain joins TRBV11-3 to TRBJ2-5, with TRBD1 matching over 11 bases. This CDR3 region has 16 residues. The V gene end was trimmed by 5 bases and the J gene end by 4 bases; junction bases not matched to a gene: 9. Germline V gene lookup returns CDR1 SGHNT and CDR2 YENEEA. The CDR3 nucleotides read TGTGCCAGCAGCACCTGGACAGGGGGCTACGGAGAGACCCAGTACTTC. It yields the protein CASSTWTGGYGETQYF.

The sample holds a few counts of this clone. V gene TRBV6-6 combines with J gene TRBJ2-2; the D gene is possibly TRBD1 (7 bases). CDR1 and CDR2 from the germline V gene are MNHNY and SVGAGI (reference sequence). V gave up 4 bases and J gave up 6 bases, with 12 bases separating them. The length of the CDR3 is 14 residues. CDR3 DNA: TGTGCCAGCAGTTTCCCCAGGGGGGCCGGGGAGCTGTTTTTT. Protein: CASSFPRGAGELFF.

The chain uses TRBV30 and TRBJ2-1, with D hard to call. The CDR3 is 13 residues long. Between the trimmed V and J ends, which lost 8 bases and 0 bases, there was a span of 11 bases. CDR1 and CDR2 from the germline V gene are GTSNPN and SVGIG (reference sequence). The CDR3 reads CARRPSSYNEQFF. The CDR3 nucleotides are TGTGCCCGGCGGCCTAGCTCCTACAATGAGCAGTTCTTC. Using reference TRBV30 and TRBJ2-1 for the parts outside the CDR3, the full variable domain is SQTIHQWPATLVQPVGSPLSLECTVEGTSNPNLYWYRQAAGRGLQLLFYSVGIGQISSEVPQNLSASRPQDRQFILSSKKLLLSDSGFYLCARRPSSYNEQFFGPGTRLTVL.

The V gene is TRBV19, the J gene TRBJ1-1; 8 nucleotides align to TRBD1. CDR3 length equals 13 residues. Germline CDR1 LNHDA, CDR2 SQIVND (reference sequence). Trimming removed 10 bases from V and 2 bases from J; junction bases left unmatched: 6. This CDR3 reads CATGGTGNTEAFF. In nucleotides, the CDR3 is TGTGCCACCGGGGGGACAGGCAACACTGAAGCTTTCTTT.

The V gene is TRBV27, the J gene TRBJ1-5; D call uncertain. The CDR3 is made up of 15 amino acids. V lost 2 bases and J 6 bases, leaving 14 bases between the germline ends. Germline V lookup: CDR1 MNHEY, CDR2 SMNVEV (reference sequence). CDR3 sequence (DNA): TGTGCCAGCAGTTTAACCTCGGCGGTTGGTCAGCCCCAGCATTTT. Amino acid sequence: CASSLTSAVGQPQHF.

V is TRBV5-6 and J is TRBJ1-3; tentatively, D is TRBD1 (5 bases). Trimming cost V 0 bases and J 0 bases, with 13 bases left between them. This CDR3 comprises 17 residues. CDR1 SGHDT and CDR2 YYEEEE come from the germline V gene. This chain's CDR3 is CASSLDGGFRSGNTIYF. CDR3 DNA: TGTGCCAGCAGCTTGGATGGGGGGTTCCGCTCTGGAAACACCATATATTTT.

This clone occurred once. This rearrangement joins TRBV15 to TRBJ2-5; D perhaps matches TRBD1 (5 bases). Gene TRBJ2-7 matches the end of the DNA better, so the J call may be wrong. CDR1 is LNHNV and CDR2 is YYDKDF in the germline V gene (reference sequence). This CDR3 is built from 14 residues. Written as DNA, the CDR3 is TGTGCCACCAGCAGACCGGACAAAACCTACGAGCAGTACTTC. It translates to CATSRPDKTYEQYF.

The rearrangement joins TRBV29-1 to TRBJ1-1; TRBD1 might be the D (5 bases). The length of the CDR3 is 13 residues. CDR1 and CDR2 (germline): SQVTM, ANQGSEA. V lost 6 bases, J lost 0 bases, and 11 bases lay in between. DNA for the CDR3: TGCAGCGTCCGACAGCTCCTGAACACTGAAGCTTTCTTT. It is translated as CSVRQLLNTEAFF.

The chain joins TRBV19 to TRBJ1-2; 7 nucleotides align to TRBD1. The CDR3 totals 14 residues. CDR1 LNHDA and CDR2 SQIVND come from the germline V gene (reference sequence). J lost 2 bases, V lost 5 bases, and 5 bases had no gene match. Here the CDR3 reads CASSPGQPNYGYTF. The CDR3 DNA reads TGTGCCAGTAGTCCGGGACAGCCGAACTATGGCTACACCTTC.

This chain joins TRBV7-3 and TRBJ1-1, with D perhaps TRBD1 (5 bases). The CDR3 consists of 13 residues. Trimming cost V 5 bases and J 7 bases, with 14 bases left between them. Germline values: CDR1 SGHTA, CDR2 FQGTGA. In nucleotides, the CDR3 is TGTGCCAGCAGCCTCGACGCGGGGGTTGAAGCTTTCTTT. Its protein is CASSLDAGVEAFF.

CDR3 sequence (DNA): TGCGCCAGCAGCTTGATTCAGGGTATGAACACTGAAGCTTTCTTT. The encoded protein is CASSLIQGMNTEAFF. The chain employs TRBV5-1 and TRBJ1-1, with a tentative D call TRBD1 (5 bases). The CDR3 totals 15 residues. Germline assignment: CDR1 SGHRS and CDR2 YFSETQ. The V and J ends lost 1 base and 0 bases respectively, with 10 bases between them.

DNA for the CDR3: TGTGCCATCAGTGATTCGAGGGCCACTGAAGCTTTCTTT. Protein: CAISDSRATEAFF. V and J are TRBV10-3 and TRBJ1-1, with D unclear. The V gene's germline CDR1 is ENHRY and CDR2 SYGVKD. V was cut by 3 bases and J by 4 bases, with 9 bases left in between. This CDR3 contains 13 residues.

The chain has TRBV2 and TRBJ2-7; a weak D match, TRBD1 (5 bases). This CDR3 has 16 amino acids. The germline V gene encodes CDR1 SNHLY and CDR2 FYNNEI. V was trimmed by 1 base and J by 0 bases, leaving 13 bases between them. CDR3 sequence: CASSEGGWVPSYEQYF. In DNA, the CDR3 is TGTGCCAGCAGTGAAGGGGGCTGGGTCCCCTCCTACGAGCAGTACTTC.

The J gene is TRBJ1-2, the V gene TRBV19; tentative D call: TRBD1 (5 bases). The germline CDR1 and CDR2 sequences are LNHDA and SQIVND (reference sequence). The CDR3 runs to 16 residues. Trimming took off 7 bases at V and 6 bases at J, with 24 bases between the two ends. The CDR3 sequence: CASIDQSGLGLDGYTF. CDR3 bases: TGTGCCAGTATTGACCAAAGTGGGTTGGGGCTGGATGGCTACACCTTC.

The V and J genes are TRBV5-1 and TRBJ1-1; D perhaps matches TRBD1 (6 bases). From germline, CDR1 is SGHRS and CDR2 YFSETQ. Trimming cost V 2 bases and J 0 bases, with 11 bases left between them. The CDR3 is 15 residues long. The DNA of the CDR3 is TGCGCCAGCAGCTTAACAGGGTTCGTGAACACTGAAGCTTTCTTT. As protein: CASSLTGFVNTEAFF.

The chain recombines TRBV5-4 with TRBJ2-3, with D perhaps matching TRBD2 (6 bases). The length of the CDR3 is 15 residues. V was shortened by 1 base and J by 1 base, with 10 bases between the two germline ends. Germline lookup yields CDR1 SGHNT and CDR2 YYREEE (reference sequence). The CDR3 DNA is TGTGCCAGCAGCTTGACGGGAGAGGGCACAGATACGCAGTATTTT. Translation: CASSLTGEGTDTQYF.

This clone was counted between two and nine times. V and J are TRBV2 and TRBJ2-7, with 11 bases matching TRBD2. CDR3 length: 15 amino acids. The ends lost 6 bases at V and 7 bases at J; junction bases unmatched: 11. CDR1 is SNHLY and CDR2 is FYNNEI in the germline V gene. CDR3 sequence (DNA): TGTGCCAGCAGCATAGCGGGAGGGACCCACGAGGAGCAGTACTTC. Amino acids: CASSIAGGTHEEQYF.

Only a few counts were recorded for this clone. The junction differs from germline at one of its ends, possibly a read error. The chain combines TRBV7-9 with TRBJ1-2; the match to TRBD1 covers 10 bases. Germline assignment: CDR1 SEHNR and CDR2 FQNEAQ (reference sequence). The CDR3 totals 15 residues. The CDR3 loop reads CASSLAWGTGDSESF. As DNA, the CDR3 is TGTGCCAGCAGCTTAGCGTGGGGGACAGGGGACTCAGAGTCCTTC. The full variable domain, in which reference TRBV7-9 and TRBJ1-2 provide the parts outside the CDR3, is DTGVSQNPRHKITKRGQNVTFRCDPISEHNRLYWYRQTLGQGPEFLTYFQNEAQLEKSRLLSDRFSAERPKGSFSTLEIQRTEQGDSAMYLCASSLAWGTGDSESFGSGTRLTVV.

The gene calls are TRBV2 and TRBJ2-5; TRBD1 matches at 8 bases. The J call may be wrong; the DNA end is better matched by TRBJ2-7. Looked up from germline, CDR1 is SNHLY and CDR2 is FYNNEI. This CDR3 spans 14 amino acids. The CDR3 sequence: CASRPGQGPYEQYF. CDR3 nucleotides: TGTGCCAGCAGGCCAGGACAGGGCCCCTACGAGCAGTACTTC.

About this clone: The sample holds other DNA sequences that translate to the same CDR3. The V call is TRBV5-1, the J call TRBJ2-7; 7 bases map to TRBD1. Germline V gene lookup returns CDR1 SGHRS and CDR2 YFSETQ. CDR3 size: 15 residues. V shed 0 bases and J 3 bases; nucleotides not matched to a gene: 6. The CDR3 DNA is TGCGCCAGCAGCTTGGCCACAGGGGCGAGCTACGAGCAGTACTTC. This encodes CASSLATGASYEQYF.

DNA for the CDR3: TGTGCCAGCAGCTTAACGGTTGGCTACACCTTC. Protein sequence: CASSLTVGYTF. V is TRBV11-2 and J is TRBJ1-2; unclear D gene. This CDR3 spans 11 amino acids. Trimming removed 2 bases at V and 7 bases at J, with 5 bases between. CDR1 and CDR2 from the germline V gene are SGHAT and FQNNGV.

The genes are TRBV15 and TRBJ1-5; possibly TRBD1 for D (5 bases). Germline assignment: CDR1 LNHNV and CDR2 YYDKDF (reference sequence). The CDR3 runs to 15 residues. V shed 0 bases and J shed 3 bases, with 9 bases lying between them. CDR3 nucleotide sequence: TGTGCCACCAGCAGAGATGGGGCCTACAATCAGCCCCAGCATTTT. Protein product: CATSRDGAYNQPQHF.

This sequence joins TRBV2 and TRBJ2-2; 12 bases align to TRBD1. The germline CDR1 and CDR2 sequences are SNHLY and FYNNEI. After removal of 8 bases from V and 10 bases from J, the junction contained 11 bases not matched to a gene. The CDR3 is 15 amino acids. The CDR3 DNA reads TGTGCCAGCCTAATTGGGGACAGGGGGCTTGAGGAGCTGTTTTTT. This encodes CASLIGDRGLEELFF.

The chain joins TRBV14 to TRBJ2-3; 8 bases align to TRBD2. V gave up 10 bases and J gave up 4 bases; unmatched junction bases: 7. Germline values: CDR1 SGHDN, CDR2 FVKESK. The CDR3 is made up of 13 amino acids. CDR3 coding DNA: TGTGCCACAGGACTAGCAGGTGCAGATACGCAGTATTTT. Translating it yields CATGLAGADTQYF.

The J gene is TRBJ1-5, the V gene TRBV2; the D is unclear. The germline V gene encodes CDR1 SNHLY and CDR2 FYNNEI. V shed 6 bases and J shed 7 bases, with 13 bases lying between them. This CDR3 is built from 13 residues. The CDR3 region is CASSPTRVQPQHF. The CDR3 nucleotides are TGTGCCAGCAGCCCCACGCGGGTCCAGCCCCAGCATTTT.

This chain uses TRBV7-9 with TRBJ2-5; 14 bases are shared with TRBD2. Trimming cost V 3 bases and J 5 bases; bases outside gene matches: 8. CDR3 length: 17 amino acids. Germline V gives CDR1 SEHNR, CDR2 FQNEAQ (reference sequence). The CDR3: CASSLRTSGGPGETQYF. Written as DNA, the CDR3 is TGTGCCAGCAGCTTGAGGACTAGCGGGGGGCCTGGGGAGACCCAGTACTTC. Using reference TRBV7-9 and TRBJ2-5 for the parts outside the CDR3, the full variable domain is DTGVSQNPRHKITKRGQNVTFRCDPISEHNRLYWYRQTLGQGPEFLTYFQNEAQLEKSRLLSDRFSAERPKGSFSTLEIQRTEQGDSAMYLCASSLRTSGGPGETQYFGPGTRLLVL.

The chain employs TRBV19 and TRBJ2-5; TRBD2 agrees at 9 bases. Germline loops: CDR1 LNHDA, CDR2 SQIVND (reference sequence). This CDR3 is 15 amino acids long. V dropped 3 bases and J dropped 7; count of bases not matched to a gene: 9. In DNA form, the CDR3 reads TGTGCCAGTAGTATCCGGACTAGCGTTCAGGGGACCCAGTACTTC. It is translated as CASSIRTSVQGTQYF. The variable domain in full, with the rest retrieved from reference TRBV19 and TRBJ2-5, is DGGITQSPKYLFRKEGQNVTLSCEQNLNHDAMYWYRQDPGQGLRLIYYSQIVNDFQKGDIAEGYSVSREKKESFPLTVTSAQKNPTAFYLCASSIRTSVQGTQYFGPGTRLLVL.

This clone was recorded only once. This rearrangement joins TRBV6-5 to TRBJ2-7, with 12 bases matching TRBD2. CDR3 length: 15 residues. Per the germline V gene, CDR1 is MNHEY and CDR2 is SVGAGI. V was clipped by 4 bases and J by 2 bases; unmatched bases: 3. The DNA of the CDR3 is TGTGCCAGCAGTTCGACTAGCGGGAGCGCCTACGAGCAGTACTTC. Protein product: CASSSTSGSAYEQYF.

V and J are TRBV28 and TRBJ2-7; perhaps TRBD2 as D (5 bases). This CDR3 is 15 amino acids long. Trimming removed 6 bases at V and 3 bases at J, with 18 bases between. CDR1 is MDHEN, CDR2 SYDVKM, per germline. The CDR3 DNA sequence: TGTGCCAGCAGGCCGAGTAGAGGGAGTATCTACGAGCAGTACTTC. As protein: CASRPSRGSIYEQYF.